Listed here are 9 T cell receptor beta chains from one sample, sequenced in a study of blood T cell repertoires in COVID-19. Repertoires were generated with immunoSEQ multiplex PCR, while TCRdb's copy carries only in-frame clones and drops some. The sample shows 70,000 to 95,000 clones, around 82% of them seen only once. The sample was peripheral blood. These receptors originate from a man between 60 and 70 years old with COVID-19, enrolled during active disease.

This chain links TRBV7-2 with TRBJ1-1; 9 nucleotides align to TRBD1. The V gene end was trimmed by 1 base and the J gene end by 1 base; junction bases not matched to a gene: 1. Per germline, CDR1 SGHTA and CDR2 FQGNSA. This CDR3 is built from 15 residues. The CDR3 reads CASSLDRGQNTEAFF. DNA for the CDR3: TGTGCCAGCAGCTTAGACAGGGGGCAGAACACTGAAGCTTTCTTT.

The rearrangement uses TRBV11-3 and TRBJ2-7, with 10 bases fitting TRBD2. The CDR3 extends over 17 amino acids. V was pared by 2 bases and J by 5 bases, with 12 bases of the junction left unmatched. From germline, CDR1 is SGHNT and CDR2 YENEEA. In nucleotides, the CDR3 is TGTGCCAGCAGCTTAACCTCTAGCGGGAGTTTCAAACACGAGCAGTACTTC. It yields the protein CASSLTSSGSFKHEQYF.

The chain carries TRBV7-8 and TRBJ1-5; D gene ambiguous. Germline-derived CDR1 and CDR2 are SGHVS and FQNEAQ. The germline V and J ends were trimmed by 2 bases and 5 bases, with 10 bases remaining between them. The CDR3 covers 14 residues. CDR3 region: CASSLRGGDQPQHF. CDR3 DNA: TGTGCCAGCAGCTTACGGGGAGGAGATCAGCCCCAGCATTTT.

About this clone: An end of the junction differs from the germline gene, which may be a read error. The CDR3 reads CASSLTSEGPQHF. CDR3 sequence (DNA): TGTGCTAGCAGCTTAACCTCTGAGGGGCCCCAGCATTTT. The chain uses TRBV7-7 and TRBJ1-5; no clear D gene. The CDR3 loop spans 13 amino acids. CDR1 is SSHAT, CDR2 FNYEAQ, per germline (reference sequence). Combining the CDR3 with reference TRBV7-7 and TRBJ1-5 gives the whole variable domain GAGVSQSPRYKVTKRGQDVTLRCDPISSHATLYWYQQALGQGPEFLTYFNYEAQPDKSGLPSDRFSAERPEGSISTLTIQRTEQRDSAMYRCASSLTSEGPQHFGDGTRLSIL.

The chain couples TRBV5-1 to TRBJ1-2, with TRBD1 matching 12 bases. The CDR3 sequence is 16 residues long. V lost 5 bases, J lost 6 bases, and 11 bases stayed unmatched. Per the germline V gene, CDR1 is SGHRS and CDR2 is YFSETQ. CDR3 protein: CASSPGTGGLFDGYTF. CDR3 DNA sequence: TGCGCCAGCAGTCCCGGGACAGGGGGCTTGTTTGATGGCTACACCTTC.

This clone was detected a few times. The chain is built from TRBV7-9 and TRBJ2-6; D may be TRBD1 (5 bases). CDR1 is SEHNR and CDR2 is FQNEAQ in the germline V gene (reference sequence). Trimming left V 5 bases short and J 0 bases short, with 14 bases between. The CDR3 is 17 amino acids. This chain's CDR3 is CASSPSQGYSGANVLTF. The DNA for the CDR3 is TGTGCCAGCAGCCCCTCCCAGGGATACTCTGGGGCCAACGTCCTGACTTTC. The entire variable domain, with the rest obtained from reference TRBV7-9 and TRBJ2-6, is as follows: DTGVSQNPRHKITKRGQNVTFRCDPISEHNRLYWYRQTLGQGPEFLTYFQNEAQLEKSRLLSDRFSAERPKGSFSTLEIQRTEQGDSAMYLCASSPSQGYSGANVLTFGAGSRLTVL.

The chain links TRBV7-2 to TRBJ1-6; unclear D gene. This CDR3 has 16 amino acids. V was pared by 7 bases and J by 0 bases, with 13 bases between. Germline CDR1 reads SGHTA; CDR2 reads FQGNSA. CDR3 region: CASKNPGSSYNSPLHF. The CDR3 DNA follows: TGTGCCAGCAAGAACCCAGGCAGCTCCTATAATTCACCCCTCCACTTT.

The gene calls are TRBV6-1 and TRBJ2-7, with D possibly matching TRBD1 (5 bases). The V gene lost 4 bases and the J gene lost 2 bases, with 21 bases spanning the gap. This CDR3 is 17 amino acids long. Germline V gives CDR1 MNHNS, CDR2 SASEGT. The chain's CDR3 is CASSVGFLTAVTYEQYF. In DNA, the CDR3 is TGTGCCAGCAGTGTCGGGTTTTTGACAGCCGTTACCTACGAGCAGTACTTC.

The chain couples TRBV7-9 to TRBJ2-3; possibly TRBD1 for D (6 bases). This CDR3 is 19 amino acids long. Germline CDR1 and CDR2: SEHNR and FQNEAQ (reference sequence). With 4 bases removed from V and 0 bases from J, the gap between germline ends came to 23 bases. CDR3 loop: CASSSPWGDRTSSTDTQYF. Here the CDR3 DNA reads TGTGCCAGCAGCTCACCATGGGGTGACAGGACCTCTAGCACAGATACGCAGTATTTT.